This T cell receptor beta chain originates from a study of CD8+ T cells in alopecia areata. Study-level background: Those treated were given oral tofacitinib at 5 to 10 mg twice daily.

CDR3 length: 16 residues. Trimming cost V 0 bases and J 5 bases; bases outside gene matches: 6. Germline loops: CDR1 MNHEY, CDR2 SVGAGI. As to treatment: oral pan-JAK inhibitor, 5-10 mg twice daily. This clone was picked up a small number of times. As the sequencing template, cDNA was produced by extracting RNA and reverse transcribing it. Assay: immunoSEQ multiplex PCR; the TCRdb copy retains only in-frame clones and omits some. The sample yields approximately 280,000 clones, 55% to 70% seen once. The TCR comes from a human donor with alopecia areata. V and J are TRBV6-5 and TRBJ2-5; 10 nucleotides align to TRBD2. Sequenced material: CD4+ T cells sorted from blood, taken at week 24, from a patient treated with tofacitinib. CDR3 sequence reads: CASSYSTAGGRETQYF. The CDR3 bases are TGTGCCAGCAGTTACTCGACAGCGGGGGGGCGGGAGACCCAGTACTTC.